The source of this T cell receptor beta chain is a study of cytomegalovirus exposure and HLA in healthy donors. Study-wide results and limits: A later analysis by the authors found several of the most significant clusters apparently linked to common viral pathogens. Available immune exposure information was restricted to CMV serostatus only. Cytomegalovirus association was listed for 170 or so TCR beta chains.

Primers for the PCR totalled 60 Vbeta and 13 Jbeta. Authors' data handling: Roughly 80 million unique TCR beta chains, roughly 11 million of them shared, were counted by a later analysis. Using immunoSEQ multiplex PCR, the repertoire was profiled, and TCRdb retains in-frame clones only, with some absent. That table gives V, J and clone size, and the DNA gave D and trimming. The sample shows about 160,000 clones, about 80% of them seen only once. Worth noting for this clone: Its target is not known.

Germline V lookup: CDR1 MGHRA, CDR2 YSYEKL. The CDR3 sequence is 16 residues long. With V trimmed by 3 bases and J by 3 bases, 4 bases remained unmatched. Sequencing was carried out using PBMCs. V gene TRBV4-1 combines with J gene TRBJ2-1; TRBD1 matches 11 bases. The receptor was isolated from a man younger than 40 in good health and CMV-seropositive. The CDR3 reads CASSHRGQGVYNEQFF. The CDR3 coding sequence is TGCGCCAGCAGCCATCGGGGACAGGGGGTCTACAATGAGCAGTTCTTC.